This entry lists 9 T cell receptor beta chains sequenced from one sample in a study of blood T cells in healthy people across ages. Primers used in a second PCR of roughly 7 to 12 cycles were a sample-barcoded 5' primer and a J-beta primer mix. TCRdb reprocessed the 5' RACE reads via MiXCR and lists one record per CDR3 protein. The data contain 920,000 or so distinct CDR3 sequences, roughly 45% of them singletons. Sequenced sample: blood. All receptors come from a woman aged 55-69 years in good health.

V usage is TRBV6-6 and J usage is TRBJ2-7; 9 nucleotides align to TRBD2. The closer fit of TRBJ2-5 to the DNA end suggests the J call may be wrong. Germline loops: CDR1 MNHNY, CDR2 SVGAGI (reference sequence). CDR3 size: 17 residues. The chain's CDR3 is CASSYQPRLAEQETQYF. CDR3 nucleotides: TGTGCCAGCAGTTACCAACCTCGACTAGCGGAACAAGAGACCCAGTACTTC.

The chain uses TRBV24-1 and TRBJ2-1, with a weak D call TRBD2 (6 bases). CDR1 and CDR2 (germline): KGHDR, SFDVKD. CDR3 length: 17 residues. V was clipped by 6 bases and J by 2 bases, with 19 bases between them. The CDR3 bases are TGTGCCACCAGTCCCGGAGCCGGGGGATCCCCCTACAATGAGCAGTTCTTC. As protein: CATSPGAGGSPYNEQFF.

The chain employs TRBV27 and TRBJ2-7; the match to TRBD2 covers 9 bases. CDR3 length equals 15 residues. The V gene's germline CDR1 is MNHEY and CDR2 SMNVEV (reference sequence). Losses at the gene ends were 5 bases for V and 5 bases for J; bases not matched to a gene: 10. This CDR3 is CASSPGVAGAHEQYF. The CDR3, as DNA: TGTGCCAGCAGTCCCGGAGTAGCGGGGGCCCACGAGCAGTACTTC.

The CDR3 region is CASSVGGRGFSYNEQFF. The CDR3 nucleotides read TGTGCCAGCAGCGTTGGCGGGCGTGGGTTCTCCTACAATGAGCAGTTCTTC. V gene TRBV9 combines with J gene TRBJ2-1, with TRBD2 as a possible D gene (5 bases). V was cut by 2 bases and J by 0 bases, with 15 bases left in between. CDR1 is SGDLS, CDR2 YYNGEE, per germline. The CDR3 sequence is 17 residues long.

This clonotype was seen more than once but under ten times. The chain combines TRBV7-3 with TRBJ2-1; no clear D gene. From germline, CDR1 is SGHTA and CDR2 FQGTGA. The CDR3 is 13 amino acids. Trimming stripped 5 bases from V and 2 bases from J, with 7 bases between. CDR3 amino acids: CASSPKPYNEQFF. CDR3 coding DNA: TGTGCCAGCAGCCCAAAGCCCTACAATGAGCAGTTCTTC.

The chain couples TRBV20-1 to TRBJ2-7, with 15 bases aligning to TRBD2. This CDR3 has 15 residues. The V gene end was trimmed by 0 bases and the J gene end by 4 bases; junction bases not matched to a gene: 1. From germline, CDR1 is DFQATT and CDR2 SNEGSKA (reference sequence). CDR3 sequence: CSARDGTSGRYEQYF. The CDR3 DNA is TGCAGTGCTAGAGATGGGACTAGCGGGAGGTACGAGCAGTACTTC.

The CDR3 DNA sequence: TGTGCCAGCGCGCACGGGGGCCGGGACGAGCAGTACTTC. This sequence encodes CASAHGGRDEQYF. The gene calls are TRBV25-1 and TRBJ2-7; the D call may be TRBD1 or TRBD2 (6 bases each). The CDR3 is made up of 13 amino acids. The germline V gene encodes CDR1 MGHDK and CDR2 SYGVNS. V gave up 8 bases and J gave up 5 bases, with 16 bases separating them.

The chain uses TRBV12-3 or TRBV12-4 and TRBJ1-1; D is unclear. This CDR3 spans 11 amino acids. V dropped 6 bases and J dropped 10 bases, with 12 bases sitting between them. CDR3 DNA: TGTGCCAGCAGCAGAGAGGGATCAGCTTTCTTT. It yields the protein CASSREGSAFF.

The gene calls are TRBV6-2 or TRBV6-3 and TRBJ2-2; tentative D call: TRBD1 (6 bases). V lost 0 bases, J lost 0 bases, and 11 bases lay in between. Germline CDR1 MNHEY, CDR2 SVGEGT. The CDR3 runs to 17 residues. CDR3 coding DNA: TGTGCCAGCAGTTACTCCGACAGGACCCCGAACACCGGGGAGCTGTTTTTT. Its protein is CASSYSDRTPNTGELFF.